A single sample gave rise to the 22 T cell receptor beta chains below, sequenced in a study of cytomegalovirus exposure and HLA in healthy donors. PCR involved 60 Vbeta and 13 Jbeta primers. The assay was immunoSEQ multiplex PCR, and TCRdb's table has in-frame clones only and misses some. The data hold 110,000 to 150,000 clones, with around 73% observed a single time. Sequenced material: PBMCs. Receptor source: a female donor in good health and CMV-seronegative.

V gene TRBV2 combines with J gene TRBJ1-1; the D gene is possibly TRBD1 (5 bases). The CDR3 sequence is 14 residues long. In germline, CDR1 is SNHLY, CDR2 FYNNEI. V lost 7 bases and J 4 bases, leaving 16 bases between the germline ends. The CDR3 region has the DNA TGTGCCAGCACTGACTTGGGTGGGGCCACTGAAGCTTTCTTT. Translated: CASTDLGGATEAFF.

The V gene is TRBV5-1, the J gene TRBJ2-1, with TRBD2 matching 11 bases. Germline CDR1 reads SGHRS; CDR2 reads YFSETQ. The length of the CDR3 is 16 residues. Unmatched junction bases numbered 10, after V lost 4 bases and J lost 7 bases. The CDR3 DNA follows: TGCGCCAGCAGCAGAGGACTAGCGGGTCCGCGGAATGAGCAGTTCTTC. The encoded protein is CASSRGLAGPRNEQFF.

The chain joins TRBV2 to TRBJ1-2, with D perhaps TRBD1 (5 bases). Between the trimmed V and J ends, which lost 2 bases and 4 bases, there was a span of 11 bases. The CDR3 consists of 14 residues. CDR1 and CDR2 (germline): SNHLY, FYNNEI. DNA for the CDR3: TGTGCCAGCAGTGAATTGGGGCCCCTCTATGGCTACACCTTC. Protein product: CASSELGPLYGYTF.

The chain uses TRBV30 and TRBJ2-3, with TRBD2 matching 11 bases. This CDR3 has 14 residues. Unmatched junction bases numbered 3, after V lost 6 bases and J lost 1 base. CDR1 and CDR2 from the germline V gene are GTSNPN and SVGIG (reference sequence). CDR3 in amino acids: CACSGGAGTDTQYF. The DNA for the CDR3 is TGTGCCTGTAGCGGGGGGGCGGGCACAGATACGCAGTATTTT.

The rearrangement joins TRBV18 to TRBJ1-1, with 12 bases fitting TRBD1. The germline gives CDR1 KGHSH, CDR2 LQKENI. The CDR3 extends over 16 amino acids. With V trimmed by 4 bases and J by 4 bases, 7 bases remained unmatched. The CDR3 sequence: CASSLTSGQGATEAFF. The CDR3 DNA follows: TGTGCCAGCTCACTCACATCGGGACAGGGGGCCACTGAAGCTTTCTTT.

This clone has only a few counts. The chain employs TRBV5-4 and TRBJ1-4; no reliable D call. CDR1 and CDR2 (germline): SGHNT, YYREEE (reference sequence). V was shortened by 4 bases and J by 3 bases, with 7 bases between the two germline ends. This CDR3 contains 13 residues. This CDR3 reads CASSRVPNEKLFF. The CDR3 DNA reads TGTGCCAGCAGCCGGGTCCCTAATGAAAAACTGTTTTTT. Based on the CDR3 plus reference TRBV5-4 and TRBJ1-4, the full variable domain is ETGVTQSPTHLIKTRGQQVTLRCSSQSGHNTVSWYQQALGQGPQFIFQYYREEENGRGNFPPRFSGLQFPNYSSELNVNALELDDSALYLCASSRVPNEKLFFGSGTQLSVL.

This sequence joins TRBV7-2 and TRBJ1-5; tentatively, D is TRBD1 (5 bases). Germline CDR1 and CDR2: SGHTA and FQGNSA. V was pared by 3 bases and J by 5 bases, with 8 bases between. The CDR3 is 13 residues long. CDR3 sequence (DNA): TGTGCCAGCAGCTTCTCAGGGTATCAGCCCCAGCATTTT. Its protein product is CASSFSGYQPQHF.

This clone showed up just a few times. The CDR3 here is CASSAAGTRGEQYF. In DNA, the CDR3 is TGTGCCAGCAGTGCAGCCGGGACAAGGGGGGAGCAGTACTTC. This sequence joins TRBV6-1 and TRBJ2-7; D may be TRBD1 (6 bases). CDR1 and CDR2 (germline): MNHNS, SASEGT. Trimming took 4 bases from V and 7 from J, leaving 17 bases between them. The CDR3 contains 14 residues.

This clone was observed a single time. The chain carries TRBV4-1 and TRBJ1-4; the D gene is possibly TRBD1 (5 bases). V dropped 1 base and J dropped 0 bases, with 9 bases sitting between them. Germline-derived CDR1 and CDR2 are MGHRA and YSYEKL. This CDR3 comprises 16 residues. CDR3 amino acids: CASSQVQVATNEKLFF. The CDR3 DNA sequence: TGCGCCAGCAGCCAAGTACAGGTCGCAACTAATGAAAAACTGTTTTTT.

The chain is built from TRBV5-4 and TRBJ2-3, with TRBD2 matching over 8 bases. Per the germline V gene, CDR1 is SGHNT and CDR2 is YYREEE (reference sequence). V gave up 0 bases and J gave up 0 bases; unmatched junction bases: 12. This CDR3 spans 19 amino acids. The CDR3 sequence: CASSLGGVAGQLSTDTQYF. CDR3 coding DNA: TGTGCCAGCAGCTTGGGGGGGGTAGCGGGACAACTTAGCACAGATACGCAGTATTTT.

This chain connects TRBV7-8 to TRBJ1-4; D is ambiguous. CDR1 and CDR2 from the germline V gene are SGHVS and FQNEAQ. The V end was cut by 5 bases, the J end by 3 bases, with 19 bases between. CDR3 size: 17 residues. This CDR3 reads CASSPMTRASPNEKLFF. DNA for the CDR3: TGTGCCAGCAGCCCTATGACTCGAGCAAGCCCTAATGAAAAACTGTTTTTT.

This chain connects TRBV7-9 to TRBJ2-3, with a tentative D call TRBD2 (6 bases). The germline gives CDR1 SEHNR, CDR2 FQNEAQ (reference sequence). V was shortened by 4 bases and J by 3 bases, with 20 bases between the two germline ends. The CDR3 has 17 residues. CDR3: CASSSFRGLLITDTQYF. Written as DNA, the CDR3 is TGTGCCAGCAGCTCTTTCCGGGGACTCTTGATTACAGATACGCAGTATTTT.

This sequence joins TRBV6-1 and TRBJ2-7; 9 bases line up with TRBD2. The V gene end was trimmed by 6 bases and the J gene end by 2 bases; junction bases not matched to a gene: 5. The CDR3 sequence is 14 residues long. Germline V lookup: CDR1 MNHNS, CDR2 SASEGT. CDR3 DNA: TGTGCCAGCAGAGCGGGAGGTTCCCCCTACGAGCAGTACTTC. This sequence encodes CASRAGGSPYEQYF.

The CDR3 loop reads CASSLGGSNNNEQFF. The CDR3, as DNA: TGCGCCAGCAGCTTGGGAGGATCGAACAACAATGAGCAGTTCTTC. The chain combines TRBV5-1 with TRBJ2-1; D is ambiguous. This CDR3 has 15 amino acids. Germline V gene sequence: CDR1 SGHRS, CDR2 YFSETQ. V lost 0 bases, J lost 5 bases, and 12 bases lay in between.

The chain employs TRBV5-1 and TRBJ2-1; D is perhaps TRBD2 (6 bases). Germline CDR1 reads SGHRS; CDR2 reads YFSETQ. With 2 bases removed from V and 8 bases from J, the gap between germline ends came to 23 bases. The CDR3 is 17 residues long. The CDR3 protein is CASSFRFGRGGVDEQFF. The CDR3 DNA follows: TGCGCCAGCAGCTTCCGCTTTGGGCGGGGTGGAGTCGATGAGCAGTTCTTC.

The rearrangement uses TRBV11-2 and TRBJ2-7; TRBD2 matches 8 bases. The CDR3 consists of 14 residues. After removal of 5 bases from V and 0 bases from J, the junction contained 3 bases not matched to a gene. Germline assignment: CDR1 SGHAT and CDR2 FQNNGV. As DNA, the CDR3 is TGTGCCAGCAGCCGCGGGGGGTCCTCCTACGAGCAGTACTTC. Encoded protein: CASSRGGSSYEQYF.

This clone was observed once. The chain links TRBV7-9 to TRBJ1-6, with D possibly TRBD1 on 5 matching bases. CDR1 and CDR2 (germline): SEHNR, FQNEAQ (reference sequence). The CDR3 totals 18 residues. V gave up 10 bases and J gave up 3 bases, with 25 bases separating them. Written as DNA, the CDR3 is TGTGCCACCGACCCCCAGGGAGGAAGGGGCCTCTATAATTCACCCCTCCACTTT. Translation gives CATDPQGGRGLYNSPLHF.

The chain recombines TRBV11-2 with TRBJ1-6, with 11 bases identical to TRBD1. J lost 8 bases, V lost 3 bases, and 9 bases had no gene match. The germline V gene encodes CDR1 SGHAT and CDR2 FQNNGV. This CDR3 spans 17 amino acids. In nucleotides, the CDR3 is TGTGCCAGCAGCTTGCGTGGGACAGGGGGGCGATATTCACCCCTCCACTTT. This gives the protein CASSLRGTGGRYSPLHF.

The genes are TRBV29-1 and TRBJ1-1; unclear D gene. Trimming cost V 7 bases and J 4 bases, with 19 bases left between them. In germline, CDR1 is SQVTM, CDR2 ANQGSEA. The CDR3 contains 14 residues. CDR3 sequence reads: CSGTIGAGVTEAFF. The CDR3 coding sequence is TGCAGCGGGACGATAGGAGCGGGCGTCACTGAAGCTTTCTTT.

The CDR3 DNA reads as TGCGCCAGCAACCAACTGGGAAGCGGTGCCGGGGAGCTGTTTTTT. Translating it yields CASNQLGSGAGELFF. The V and J genes are TRBV10-2 and TRBJ2-2; a weak D match, TRBD2 (5 bases). The V and J ends lost 7 bases and 6 bases respectively, with 18 bases between them. The CDR3 has 15 amino acids. Per germline, CDR1 WSHSY and CDR2 SAAADI.

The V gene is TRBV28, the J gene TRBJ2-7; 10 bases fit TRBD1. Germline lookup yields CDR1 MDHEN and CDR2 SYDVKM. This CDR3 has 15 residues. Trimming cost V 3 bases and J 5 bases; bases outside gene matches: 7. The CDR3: CASSFPGQGNHEQYF. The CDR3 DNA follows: TGTGCCAGCAGTTTTCCGGGACAGGGGAACCACGAGCAGTACTTC.

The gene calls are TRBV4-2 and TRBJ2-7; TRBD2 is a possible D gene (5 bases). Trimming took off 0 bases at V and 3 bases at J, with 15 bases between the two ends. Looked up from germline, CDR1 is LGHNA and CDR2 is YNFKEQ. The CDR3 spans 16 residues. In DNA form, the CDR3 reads TGTGCCAGCAGCCAAGAAAGTGAGACTAACATCTACGAGCAGTACTTC. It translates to CASSQESETNIYEQYF.